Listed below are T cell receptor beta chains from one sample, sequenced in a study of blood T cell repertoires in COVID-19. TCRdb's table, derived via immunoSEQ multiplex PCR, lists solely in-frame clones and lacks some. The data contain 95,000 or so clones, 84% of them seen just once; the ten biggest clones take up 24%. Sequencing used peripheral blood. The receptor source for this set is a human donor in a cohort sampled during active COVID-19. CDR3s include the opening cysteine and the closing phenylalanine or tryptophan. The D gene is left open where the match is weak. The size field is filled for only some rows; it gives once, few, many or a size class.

CDR3 protein: CAISFTTGMGEQYF; CDR3 DNA: TGTGCCATCAGTTTTACGACAGGGATGGGCGAGCAGTACTTC; clone size: .; J gene: TRBJ2-7; D gene: TRBD1; V gene: TRBV10-3
CDR3 protein: CASSSRGQGALGELFF; CDR3 DNA: TGCGCCAGCAGCTCGAGAGGACAGGGGGCACTCGGGGAGCTGTTTTTT; clone size: .; J gene: TRBJ2-2; D gene: TRBD1; V gene: TRBV5-1
CDR3 protein: CASRSRQGTNYNSPLHF; CDR3 DNA: TGTGCCAGCAGATCCCGACAGGGAACAAATTATAATTCACCCCTCCACTTT; clone size: .; J gene: TRBJ1-6; D gene: TRBD1; V gene: TRBV28
CDR3 protein: CASSLRRSSYEQYF; CDR3 DNA: TGTGCCAGCAGCTTACGGCGGAGCTCCTACGAGCAGTACTTC; clone size: .; J gene: TRBJ2-7; D gene: .; V gene: TRBV7-2
CDR3 protein: CASSSGQGPYGYTF; CDR3 DNA: TGTGCCAGCAGTTCCGGACAGGGCCCATATGGCTACACCTTC; clone size: .; J gene: TRBJ1-2; D gene: TRBD1; V gene: TRBV5-4
CDR3 protein: CASSFWTSGRVDEQFF; CDR3 DNA: TGCGCCAGCAGCTTCTGGACTAGCGGGAGAGTAGATGAGCAGTTCTTC; clone size: .; J gene: TRBJ2-1; D gene: TRBD2; V gene: TRBV5-1
CDR3 protein: CASRGTNQETQYF; CDR3 DNA: TGTGCCAGCAGGGGGACTAACCAAGAGACCCAGTACTTC; clone size: .; J gene: TRBJ2-5; D gene: TRBD2; V gene: TRBV12-3/TRBV12-4
CDR3 protein: CASSLAGGSEKLFF; CDR3 DNA: TGTGCCAGCAGTTTGGCAGGGGGAAGTGAAAAACTGTTTTTT; clone size: .; J gene: TRBJ1-4; D gene: TRBD1; V gene: TRBV27
CDR3 protein: CASSYSTGGLAEAFF; CDR3 DNA: TGTGCCAGCAGTTACTCTACAGGGGGTCTGGCGGAAGCTTTCTTT; clone size: .; J gene: TRBJ1-1; D gene: TRBD1; V gene: TRBV6-5
CDR3 protein: CASSSLAGANIQYF; CDR3 DNA: TGTGCCAGCAGCTCCCTAGCGGGAGCAAACATTCAGTACTTC; clone size: .; J gene: TRBJ2-4; D gene: TRBD2; V gene: TRBV28
CDR3 protein: CASSYRDRVSETQYF; CDR3 DNA: TGTGCCAGCAGCTACCGGGACAGGGTGTCAGAGACCCAGTACTTC; clone size: .; J gene: TRBJ2-5; D gene: TRBD1; V gene: TRBV5-4
CDR3 protein: CASSPPYRMNTEAFF; CDR3 DNA: TGTGCCAGCAGTCCCCCGTACAGAATGAACACTGAAGCTTTCTTT; clone size: .; J gene: TRBJ1-1; D gene: .; V gene: TRBV28
CDR3 protein: CASSRDSNEKLFF; CDR3 DNA: TGTGCCAGCAGTCGGGACAGTAATGAAAAACTGTTTTTT; clone size: .; J gene: TRBJ1-4; D gene: TRBD1; V gene: TRBV2
CDR3 protein: CASSSRPVLAGAYNEQFF; CDR3 DNA: TGTGCCAGCAGTTCCCGCCCGGTGCTAGCGGGAGCCTACAATGAGCAGTTCTTC; clone size: once; J gene: TRBJ2-1; D gene: TRBD2; V gene: TRBV2
CDR3 protein: CASDRVASNQPQHF; CDR3 DNA: TGTGCCAGTGACAGGGTCGCTAGCAATCAGCCCCAGCATTTT; clone size: .; J gene: TRBJ1-5; D gene: TRBD1; V gene: TRBV6-5
CDR3 protein: CASSLRTSGSIETQYF; CDR3 DNA: TGTGCCAGCAGTTTAAGGACTAGCGGGAGTATAGAGACCCAGTACTTC; clone size: .; J gene: TRBJ2-5; D gene: TRBD2; V gene: TRBV28
CDR3 protein: CASSLAGGPIETQYF; CDR3 DNA: TGTGCCAGCAGCCTAGCGGGGGGGCCCATTGAGACCCAGTACTTC; clone size: .; J gene: TRBJ2-5; D gene: TRBD2; V gene: TRBV9
CDR3 protein: CATSRDRVKSQGEAFF; CDR3 DNA: TGTGCCACCAGCAGAGATAGGGTCAAATCACAGGGTGAAGCTTTCTTT; clone size: .; J gene: TRBJ1-1; D gene: .; V gene: TRBV15
CDR3 protein: CASSLPGGATNEKLFF; CDR3 DNA: TGTGCCAGTAGTCTCCCAGGGGGCGCGACTAATGAAAAACTGTTTTTT; clone size: once; J gene: TRBJ1-4; D gene: TRBD1; V gene: TRBV19
CDR3 protein: CASSPLAGAGLAGELFF; CDR3 DNA: TGTGCCAGCTCACCATTAGCGGGGGCAGGCCTCGCCGGGGAGCTGTTTTTT; clone size: .; J gene: TRBJ2-2; D gene: TRBD2; V gene: TRBV18
CDR3 protein: CASNEFNSEAFF; CDR3 DNA: TGTGCCAGTAACGAGTTCAACAGTGAAGCTTTCTTT; clone size: few; J gene: TRBJ1-1; D gene: .; V gene: TRBV19
CDR3 protein: CASSIKGGSPGYGYTF; CDR3 DNA: TGTGCCAGTAGTATAAAAGGCGGATCCCCGGGGTATGGCTACACCTTC; clone size: once; J gene: TRBJ1-2; D gene: .; V gene: TRBV19
CDR3 protein: CASSEASGYSGNTIYF; CDR3 DNA: TGTGCCAGCAGTGAAGCTTCGGGTTACTCTGGAAACACCATATATTTT; clone size: once; J gene: TRBJ1-3; D gene: .; V gene: TRBV6-1
CDR3 protein: CASSLRGSREKLFF; CDR3 DNA: TGTGCCAGCTCACTCAGGGGGAGTCGTGAAAAACTGTTTTTT; clone size: once; J gene: TRBJ1-4; D gene: TRBD1; V gene: TRBV18
CDR3 protein: CASSPHDTNTGELFF; CDR3 DNA: TGTGCCAGCAGTCCCCATGACACCAACACCGGGGAGCTGTTTTTT; clone size: .; J gene: TRBJ2-2; D gene: .; V gene: TRBV6-2/TRBV6-3
CDR3 protein: CASSFRAYNEQFF; CDR3 DNA: TGTGCCAGCAGCTTCAGGGCCTACAATGAGCAGTTCTTC; clone size: .; J gene: TRBJ2-1; D gene: .; V gene: TRBV7-9
CDR3 protein: CASSQEASGVNEQFF; CDR3 DNA: TGCGCCAGCAGCCAAGAGGCTAGCGGGGTTAATGAGCAGTTCTTC; clone size: .; J gene: TRBJ2-1; D gene: TRBD2; V gene: TRBV4-3
CDR3 protein: CASSLGGGRSDEQFF; CDR3 DNA: TGTGCCAGCAGCTTAGGCGGAGGCCGTAGCGATGAGCAGTTCTTC; clone size: once; J gene: TRBJ2-1; D gene: .; V gene: TRBV7-6
CDR3 protein: CASSLAKEAGAETQYF; CDR3 DNA: TGCGCCAGCAGCCTCGCGAAGGAGGCGGGGGCAGAGACCCAGTACTTC; clone size: .; J gene: TRBJ2-5; D gene: .; V gene: TRBV4-1
CDR3 protein: CASSSGHLYEQYF; CDR3 DNA: TGTGCCAGTAGTTCGGGACATCTCTACGAGCAGTACTTC; clone size: .; J gene: TRBJ2-7; D gene: .; V gene: TRBV19
CDR3 protein: CASNPPGTYEQYF; CDR3 DNA: TGTGCCAGCAACCCCCCGGGTACCTACGAGCAGTACTTC; clone size: .; J gene: TRBJ2-7; D gene: .; V gene: TRBV5-4
CDR3 protein: CSVEDSAYEQYF; CDR3 DNA: TGCAGCGTTGAAGACTCAGCCTACGAGCAGTACTTC; clone size: .; J gene: TRBJ2-7; D gene: .; V gene: TRBV29-1
CDR3 protein: CASGLGSYEQYF; CDR3 DNA: TGTGCCAGCGGTCTAGGCTCCTACGAGCAGTACTTC; clone size: .; J gene: TRBJ2-7; D gene: .; V gene: TRBV11-2
CDR3 protein: CASSQDQGTEAFF; CDR3 DNA: TGTGCCAGCAGCCAAGATCAGGGGACTGAAGCTTTCTTT; clone size: .; J gene: TRBJ1-1; D gene: .; V gene: TRBV4-2
CDR3 protein: CASSADRAQPQHF; CDR3 DNA: TGCGCCAGCAGCGCGGACAGGGCTCAGCCCCAGCATTTT; clone size: .; J gene: TRBJ1-5; D gene: TRBD1; V gene: TRBV4-1
CDR3 protein: CASTSAGERGSPLHF; CDR3 DNA: TGTGCCAGTACCAGCGCCGGGGAAAGAGGATCACCCCTCCACTTT; clone size: .; J gene: TRBJ1-6; D gene: .; V gene: TRBV19
CDR3 protein: CASSPGTGRAGELFF; CDR3 DNA: TGTGCCAGCAGCCCAGGGACGGGGAGGGCCGGGGAGCTGTTTTTT; clone size: .; J gene: TRBJ2-2; D gene: TRBD2; V gene: TRBV7-8
CDR3 protein: CASSQDGVGRTASYGYTF; CDR3 DNA: TGCGCCAGCAGCCAAGATGGAGTAGGTCGGACAGCCTCCTATGGCTACACCTTC; clone size: .; J gene: TRBJ1-2; D gene: .; V gene: TRBV4-3
CDR3 protein: CASSSTSGGYAYEQYF; CDR3 DNA: TGTGCCAGCAGCTCCACTAGCGGGGGGTACGCCTACGAGCAGTACTTC; clone size: few; J gene: TRBJ2-7; D gene: TRBD2; V gene: TRBV7-2
CDR3 protein: CASSLASGRQNTGELFF; CDR3 DNA: TGTGCCAGCAGCTTAGCTAGCGGGAGACAGAACACCGGGGAGCTGTTTTTT; clone size: .; J gene: TRBJ2-2; D gene: TRBD2; V gene: TRBV11-2
CDR3 protein: CATRDSYNSPLHF; CDR3 DNA: TGTGCCACCCGGGACAGTTATAATTCACCCCTCCACTTT; clone size: .; J gene: TRBJ1-6; D gene: TRBD1; V gene: TRBV19
CDR3 protein: CASSSSGGAVNEQFF; CDR3 DNA: TGTGCCAGCAGCTCTAGCGGGGGGGCTGTGAATGAGCAGTTCTTC; clone size: .; J gene: TRBJ2-1; D gene: TRBD2; V gene: TRBV7-2